The entry below gives a single T cell receptor (beta chain) sequence along with its context. At the DNA level, this CDR3 is encoded by other sequences in the same sample as well. Assay: immunoSEQ multiplex PCR; the TCRdb copy retains only in-frame clones and omits some. The sample has about 250,000 clones, just over 85% seen once; the top ten hold approximately 1.6%. This entry comes from a study of blood T cell repertoires in COVID-19. For the study at large: PBMCs, B-cell-depleted T cells, or T cells provided the cDNA or gDNA that made up the material.

This study enrolled people aged 18 to 89 from around 26 US geographic areas. The study counted Cohort 3 donors as recovered given two negative PCRs, clearance, or symptom resolution. The germline V and J ends were trimmed by 2 bases and 4 bases, with 9 bases remaining between them. CDR3 length: 13 residues. In germline, CDR1 is SGHRS, CDR2 YFSETQ. This clonotype was sampled from a middle-aged man who had recovered from COVID-19. V and J are TRBV5-1 and TRBJ1-1; D remains ambiguous. Sequencing was performed on PBMCs or T cells enriched from blood (not recorded which). The CDR3 region has the DNA TGCGCCAGCAGCTTAGAGGGCGGCACTGAAGCTTTCTTT. This gives the protein CASSLEGGTEAFF.